Shown below are 25 T cell receptor beta chains from a single sample sequenced in a study of T cell responses to AZD1222 COVID-19 vaccine. TCRdb's copy holds only in-frame clones and misses some; the assay was immunoSEQ multiplex PCR. The top ten clones hold roughly 21% of a sample with 85,000 to 100,000 clones, around 80% of them seen once. Here the sequenced sample was peripheral blood, taken on day 0 of AZD1222 vaccination. These receptors were obtained from an adult in good health.

The V and J genes are TRBV3-1 (or the pseudogene TRBV3-2) and TRBJ2-7; the match to TRBD1 covers 9 bases. Germline CDR1 LGHDT, CDR2 YNNKEL (reference sequence). The V segment lost 6 bases and the J segment 2 bases; nucleotides outside the gene matches: 8. The CDR3 spans 15 residues. The CDR3 sequence is CASRATGGFPYEQYF. The DNA for the CDR3 is TGTGCCAGCAGAGCTACAGGGGGCTTCCCCTACGAGCAGTACTTC.

The J gene is TRBJ2-7, the V gene TRBV5-8, with a weak D call TRBD1 (5 bases). From germline, CDR1 is SGHTS and CDR2 YDEGEE. The CDR3 length is 15 residues. V shed 2 bases and J shed 0 bases, with 12 bases lying between them. The DNA of the CDR3 is TGTGCCAGCAGCTTAGGGGCAGGGTACTCCTACGAGCAGTACTTC. This translates into CASSLGAGYSYEQYF.

The J gene is TRBJ2-1, the V gene TRBV27; D unresolved. CDR1 and CDR2 from the germline V gene are MNHEY and SMNVEV (reference sequence). The CDR3 is made up of 15 amino acids. V lost 6 bases and J 4 bases, leaving 16 bases between the germline ends. The CDR3 protein is CASSSVPILYNEQFF. The DNA for the CDR3 is TGTGCCAGCAGCTCCGTCCCGATCCTATACAATGAGCAGTTCTTC.

The rearrangement uses TRBV27 and TRBJ1-6, with D hard to call. This CDR3 region has 14 residues. V was trimmed by 0 bases and J by 9 bases, leaving 9 bases between them. The germline CDR1 and CDR2 sequences are MNHEY and SMNVEV (reference sequence). CDR3 DNA sequence: TGTGCCAGCAGTTTATCCCTCCAAATTTCACCCCTCCACTTT. Protein: CASSLSLQISPLHF.

V and J are TRBV5-1 and TRBJ1-1; maybe TRBD1 (6 bases). Germline lookup yields CDR1 SGHRS and CDR2 YFSETQ. The length of the CDR3 is 15 residues. V gave up 2 bases and J gave up 1 base, with 12 bases separating them. Here the CDR3 reads CASSFTGLGNTEAFF. The CDR3 DNA is TGCGCCAGCAGCTTTACAGGGTTGGGGAACACTGAAGCTTTCTTT. The full variable domain, completed using reference TRBV5-1 and TRBJ1-1, is KAGVTQTPRYLIKTRGQQVTLSCSPISGHRSVSWYQQTPGQGLQFLFEYFSETQRNKGNFPGRFSGRQFSNSRSEMNVSTLELGDSALYLCASSFTGLGNTEAFFGQGTRLTVV.

J is TRBJ2-1 and V is TRBV14; weak D call: TRBD2 (6 bases). The CDR3 runs 20 residues. The germline gives CDR1 SGHDN, CDR2 FVKESK. V gave up 4 bases and J gave up 0 bases, with 25 bases separating them. The CDR3 region is CASSRQGGSGFLSSYNEQFF. The CDR3, as DNA: TGTGCCAGCAGCCGTCAGGGTGGTAGCGGTTTTTTAAGCTCCTACAATGAGCAGTTCTTC.

The rearrangement joins TRBV12-3 or TRBV12-4 to TRBJ1-1; the D gene is possibly TRBD1 (5 bases). The CDR3 extends over 12 amino acids. V was shortened by 7 bases and J by 9 bases, with 15 bases between the two germline ends. In DNA, the CDR3 is TGTGCCAGCACCCCCGGAACAGGCCAAGCTTTCTTT. Translating gives CASTPGTGQAFF.

This rearrangement joins TRBV5-6 to TRBJ2-5; possibly TRBD1 for D (6 bases). Germline CDR1 is SGHDT and CDR2 is YYEEEE. V dropped 1 base and J dropped 4 bases, with 14 bases sitting between them. The CDR3 covers 15 residues. The CDR3 protein is CASSLRTVYGETQYF. The CDR3 nucleotides are TGTGCCAGCAGCTTGAGGACAGTTTATGGAGAGACCCAGTACTTC.

J is TRBJ2-7 and V is TRBV5-4; the D call may be TRBD1 or TRBD2 (5 bases each). This CDR3 contains 15 residues. V lost 0 bases and J 3 bases, leaving 13 bases between the germline ends. The germline gives CDR1 SGHNT, CDR2 YYREEE (reference sequence). The CDR3 protein is CASSLGGVHSYEQYF. CDR3 bases: TGTGCCAGCAGCTTGGGAGGGGTACATAGCTACGAGCAGTACTTC.

The V gene is TRBV4-2, the J gene TRBJ1-1; D call uncertain. The CDR3 sequence is 14 residues long. Trimming cost V 2 bases and J 1 base, with 8 bases left between them. From germline, CDR1 is LGHNA and CDR2 YNFKEQ. CDR3 nucleotide sequence: TGTGCCAGCAGCCAATCTGCCGAGAACACTGAAGCTTTCTTT. It specifies CASSQSAENTEAFF.

The chain combines TRBV29-1 with TRBJ2-1; TRBD1 agrees at 10 bases. Trimming removed 7 bases from V and 3 bases from J; junction bases left unmatched: 3. The CDR3 sequence is 13 residues long. Looked up from germline, CDR1 is SQVTM and CDR2 is ANQGSEA. CDR3 in DNA: TGCAGCGGTGGACAGGGGGGCTACAATGAGCAGTTCTTC. This encodes CSGGQGGYNEQFF.

This chain connects TRBV19 to TRBJ2-1, with 10 bases identical to TRBD2. Trimming removed 0 bases from V and 9 bases from J; junction bases left unmatched: 14. The V gene's germline CDR1 is LNHDA and CDR2 SQIVND (reference sequence). CDR3 length: 18 residues. The DNA of the CDR3 is TGTGCCAGTAGTATAGATCCCCGGGATAGCGGGAGGTCCGGTGAGCAGTTCTTC. Its protein is CASSIDPRDSGRSGEQFF.

The J gene is TRBJ2-7, the V gene TRBV11-2, with 14 bases that match TRBD2. This CDR3 is 19 amino acids long. V shed 5 bases, J shed 4 bases, and the junction held 16 bases outside the gene matches. Germline V gene lookup returns CDR1 SGHAT and CDR2 FQNNGV. CDR3 amino acids: CASSQQGMGLAGDMYEQYF. DNA of the CDR3: TGTGCCAGCAGCCAGCAGGGGATGGGACTAGCGGGAGATATGTACGAGCAGTACTTC.

The V and J genes are TRBV19 and TRBJ1-5; D ambiguous. This CDR3 is 16 amino acids long. Germline CDR1 reads LNHDA; CDR2 reads SQIVND (reference sequence). Trimming removed 1 base at V and 0 bases at J, with 10 bases between. CDR3 sequence reads: CASSIGRGSSNQPQHF. CDR3 nucleotide sequence: TGTGCCAGTAGTATAGGTCGGGGTAGTAGCAATCAGCCCCAGCATTTT.

This clone was recorded a few times. V and J are TRBV29-1 and TRBJ2-3; 10 positions agree with TRBD1. The germline V gene has CDR1 SQVTM and CDR2 ANQGSEA. Losses at the gene ends were 6 bases for V and 4 bases for J; bases not matched to a gene: 10. There are 15 residues in the CDR3. CDR3 amino acids: CSVVEGTGDADTQYF. In DNA form, the CDR3 reads TGCAGCGTCGTTGAGGGGACAGGGGACGCAGATACGCAGTATTTT.

The chain recombines TRBV11-3 with TRBJ2-5; tentatively, D is TRBD1 or TRBD2 (6 bases each). V was clipped by 0 bases and J by 5 bases, with 13 bases between them. This CDR3 has 15 residues. Germline CDR1 reads SGHNT; CDR2 reads YENEEA. Here the CDR3 DNA reads TGTGCCAGCAGCTTAGAAGGGGGGCTGGGCGAGACCCAGTACTTC. This translates into CASSLEGGLGETQYF.

This clone was observed a single time. This chain connects TRBV6-2 or TRBV6-3 to TRBJ2-3, with unresolved D. CDR3 length equals 12 residues. V was shortened by 4 bases and J by 5 bases, with 7 bases between the two germline ends. The V gene's germline CDR1 is MNHEY and CDR2 SVGEGT. The CDR3 sequence: CASSSSIDTQYF. As DNA, the CDR3 is TGTGCCAGCAGTTCCAGTATAGATACGCAGTATTTT.

The V call is TRBV4-1, the J call TRBJ2-7, with D possibly TRBD1 on 5 matching bases. CDR1 MGHRA and CDR2 YSYEKL come from the germline V gene. CDR3 size: 16 residues. V gave up 1 base and J gave up 2 bases, with 15 bases separating them. The CDR3 here is CASSQAPPDSAYEQYF. CDR3 sequence (DNA): TGCGCCAGCAGCCAAGCCCCCCCCGACAGTGCCTACGAGCAGTACTTC.

This clone was seen only once. V and J are TRBV7-2 and TRBJ2-6; D is unresolved. Germline lookup yields CDR1 SGHTA and CDR2 FQGNSA. V gave up 6 bases and J gave up 4 bases, with 10 bases separating them. CDR3 length: 14 amino acids. The CDR3 loop is CASSPNPGANVLTF. In nucleotides, the CDR3 is TGTGCCAGCAGTCCCAATCCCGGGGCCAACGTCCTGACTTTC.

This chain connects TRBV14 to TRBJ2-2; D not resolved. The germline gives CDR1 SGHDN, CDR2 FVKESK. This CDR3 contains 14 residues. Trimming took off 6 bases at V and 0 bases at J, with 8 bases between the two ends. The CDR3 sequence: CASSRLANTGELFF. CDR3 coding DNA: TGTGCCAGCAGTCGCCTGGCGAACACCGGGGAGCTGTTTTTT.

The chain links TRBV9 to TRBJ2-1; unclear D gene. The CDR3 is made up of 15 amino acids. V was clipped by 3 bases and J by 0 bases, with 10 bases between them. Germline CDR1 SGDLS, CDR2 YYNGEE. In DNA, the CDR3 is TGTGCCAGCAGCGGCCGTAGGAGCTCCTACAATGAGCAGTTCTTC. Its translation is CASSGRRSSYNEQFF. Looking up the rest from reference TRBV9 and TRBJ2-1 gives the full variable domain: DSGVTQTPKHLITATGQRVTLRCSPRSGDLSVYWYQQSLDQGLQFLIQYYNGEERAKGNILERFSAQQFPDLHSELNLSSLELGDSALYFCASSGRRSSYNEQFFGPGTRLTVL.

The chain combines TRBV28 with TRBJ2-6; a weak D match, TRBD2 (6 bases). The CDR3 has 15 amino acids. Trimming shortened V by 6 bases and J by 0 bases, and 9 bases separated the two germline ends. CDR1 and CDR2 (germline): MDHEN, SYDVKM. The CDR3 region has the DNA TGTGCCAGCAGCGGGGGAGACTCTGGGGCCAACGTCCTGACTTTC. Amino acids: CASSGGDSGANVLTF.

This CDR3 is CASSSPGSGKAGELFF. The CDR3 nucleotides read TGTGCCAGCAGTTCCCCCGGTAGCGGGAAAGCCGGGGAGCTGTTTTTT. The rearrangement links TRBV6-2 or TRBV6-3 to TRBJ2-2, with 8 bases matching TRBD2. Trimming took 4 bases from V and 6 from J; bases not matched to a gene: 10. The CDR3 contains 16 residues. Germline values: CDR1 MNHEY, CDR2 SVGEGT.

The chain combines TRBV5-1 with TRBJ2-1, with 13 nucleotides matching TRBD2. Germline-derived CDR1 and CDR2 are SGHRS and YFSETQ. The CDR3 consists of 19 residues. The V and J ends lost 3 bases and 0 bases, in that order; junction bases with no gene match: 9. CDR3 residues: CASSSAGTSGNSSYNEQFF. The CDR3 coding sequence is TGCGCCAGCAGCTCGGCCGGGACTAGCGGGAATAGCTCCTACAATGAGCAGTTCTTC.

The CDR3 loop reads CASTDRELNQPQHF. CDR3 in DNA: TGCGCCAGCACAGACAGGGAATTAAATCAGCCCCAGCATTTT. This chain connects TRBV10-2 to TRBJ1-5; 7 nucleotides match TRBD1. The germline CDR1 and CDR2 sequences are WSHSY and SAAADI. The CDR3 is 14 residues long. V gave up 7 bases and J gave up 4 bases; unmatched junction bases: 7.